A selection of T cell receptor beta chains follows, all from one sample in a study of T cells in Graves' hyperthyroidism and ophthalmopathy. TCRdb re-called the multiplex PCR reads with MiXCR, one entry per CDR3 protein. There are a few hundred thousand distinct CDR3 sequences in the sample; around 16% occur only once, and 28% lies in the top ten. The sequencing input was blood. The source of these receptors is a woman younger than 35 with Graves' hyperthyroidism that later progressed to Graves' ophthalmopathy. Each CDR3 is given with its conserved first and last residue. A D gene is named only where the DNA matches it firmly. Clone sizes are given selectively: once, few, many, or a class where the clone is expanded.

TRBJ2-4,.,few,TRBV6-1,TGTGCCAGCAGTCAAAGACTATCTATAGCCAAAAACATTCAGTACTTC,CASSQRLSIAKNIQYF
TRBJ2-7,TRBD2,many,TRBV6-2/TRBV6-3,TGTGCCAGCAGTTTGGCTAGCGGGAGTAACTACGAGCAGTACTTC,CASSLASGSNYEQYF
TRBJ2-7,.,many,TRBV27,TGTGCCAGCCGCCTCGGCTACGAGCAGTACTTC,CASRLGYEQYF
TRBJ2-3,TRBD2,many,TRBV20-1,TGCAGTGCCCCCCCTGGGGGAGGGGCTAACACAGATACGCAGTATTTT,CSAPPGGGANTDTQYF
TRBJ2-3,.,many,TRBV28,TGTGCCAGCAGCCTAGGCTGGAGTACTAGCACAGATACGCAGTATTTT,CASSLGWSTSTDTQYF
TRBJ2-7,.,many,TRBV27,TGTGCCAGCAGTTTGCAGCGCCCCTACGAGCAGTACTTC,CASSLQRPYEQYF
TRBJ1-2,.,few,TRBV19,TGTGCCAGTAAAGGACCCCATGGCTACACCTTC,CASKGPHGYTF
TRBJ2-5,TRBD2,.,TRBV6-1,TGTGCCAGTGCGCGGGGAGGGGCTGAAGAGACCCAGTACTTC,CASARGGAEETQYF
TRBJ1-2,.,many,TRBV18,TGTGCCAGCTCACCGTGGAGGAGTGGGTATTCTGGCTACACCTTC,CASSPWRSGYSGYTF
TRBJ2-1,TRBD2,few,TRBV3-1,TGTGCCAGCAGCCTTACAGGGGAATCGGGACTAGCTGTGAATGAGCAGTTCTTC,CASSLTGESGLAVNEQFF
TRBJ2-7,.,few,TRBV24-1,TGTGCCACCAGTGATTCGGGTTATGCCTACGAGCAGTACTTC,CATSDSGYAYEQYF
TRBJ2-7,TRBD2,many,TRBV27,TGTGCCAGCAGTTTACGCGTACTAGCGGGAGATTTGGACGAGCAGTACTTC,CASSLRVLAGDLDEQYF
TRBJ2-7,.,few,TRBV3-1,TGTGCCAGCAGCCAAGATGGTATATACAGAAAACAAGGTCTCGAGCAGTACTTC,CASSQDGIYRKQGLEQYF
TRBJ2-1,TRBD2,few,TRBV20-1,TGCGGATTAAGGCGGAGCGGGAACTACGAAAGCTCCTACAATGAGCAGTTCTTC,CGLRRSGNYESSYNEQFF
TRBJ1-3,TRBD1,many,TRBV5-1,TGCGCCAGCAGCTTCCTCGGACTAAGACAGGGGGTATCCGGAAACACCATATATTTT,CASSFLGLRQGVSGNTIYF
TRBJ1-5,TRBD1,.,TRBV6-1,TGTGCCAGCAGGTGGGGACAGGGCGGACAGCCCCAGCATTTT,CASRWGQGGQPQHF
TRBJ1-6,TRBD1,.,TRBV28,TGTGCCAGCAGGGGGGGGGGACAGGGGGATTCACCCCTCCACTTT,CASRGGGQGDSPLHF
TRBJ2-3,TRBD2,many,TRBV5-5,TGTGCCAGCAGCTTAGTAGCGGGAGGGGCAGATACGCAGTATTTT,CASSLVAGGADTQYF
TRBJ2-3,.,many,TRBV11-2,TGTGCCAGCAGCTTCAGTCCAGGGAGCCCTCGAGATACGCAGTATTTT,CASSFSPGSPRDTQYF
TRBJ2-5,TRBD1,many,TRBV10-3,TGTGCCATCAGTGAACGACAGGGCCCAGAGACCCAGTACTTC,CAISERQGPETQYF
TRBJ2-1,.,.,TRBV18,TGTGCCAGCTCCGACATCCAGAGCTCCCACAATGAGCAGTTCTTC,CASSDIQSSHNEQFF
TRBJ2-5,.,.,TRBV6-5,TGTGCCAGCAGTTACTCGCAGGGAGGAGGCCAAGAGACCCAGTACTTC,CASSYSQGGGQETQYF
TRBJ2-7,.,few,TRBV3-1,TGTGCCAGCAGCCAAGTTGGAGCTTACGAGCAGTACTTC,CASSQVGAYEQYF
TRBJ1-1,.,many,TRBV7-9,TGTGCCAGCAGCCAGATTACAAGGAACACTGAAGCTTTCTTT,CASSQITRNTEAFF
TRBJ2-1,.,.,TRBV7-2,TGTGCCAGCAGCGACGGGGACTACAATGAGCAGTTCTTC,CASSDGDYNEQFF
TRBJ1-5,TRBD1,few,TRBV10-1,TGCGCCAGCAGTGATTTTGCCGGGACAGAGAATCAGCCCCAGCATTTT,CASSDFAGTENQPQHF
TRBJ1-2,TRBD1,many,TRBV20-1,TGCAGTGCTAGAGGAGGCAGGGGGTACTATGGCTACACCTTC,CSARGGRGYYGYTF
TRBJ2-7,TRBD2,.,TRBV18,TGTGCCAGCTCACCAGGACTAGCGGGAGGTCGTAGCTCCTACGAGCAGTACTTC,CASSPGLAGGRSSYEQYF
TRBJ2-1,.,.,TRBV11-3,TGTGCCAGCAGCATTCCTGGGGGGAATGAGCAGTTCTTC,CASSIPGGNEQFF